The next 11 T cell receptor beta chains were all read from a single sample in a study of shared clonotypes between healthy human individuals. Positive CCR7 selection of CD45RO-negative cells yielded the naive CD8 cells, and terminally differentiated effector memory CD45RA+ cells were excluded. Here immunoSEQ multiplex PCR was the method, and the copy in TCRdb shows in-frame clones only, minus some. The sample holds more than 2 million clones; just under 95% are singletons and the top ten take around 1.7%. Sequencing was performed on naive CD8+ T cells from PBMCs. The receptors here all came from a man in his late teens or twenties in good health. Some clones in this sample may be carry-over from other donors' samples.

J is TRBJ1-1 and V is TRBV28; 7 bases line up with TRBD1. The V segment lost 3 bases and the J segment 4 bases; nucleotides outside the gene matches: 5. The CDR3 extends over 14 amino acids. The germline CDR1 and CDR2 sequences are MDHEN and SYDVKM. CDR3 in amino acids: CASSFTTGATEAFF. The CDR3 DNA reads as TGTGCCAGCAGTTTTACCACAGGGGCCACTGAAGCTTTCTTT.

The J gene is TRBJ2-3, the V gene TRBV10-3; 8 bases fit TRBD1. The V segment lost 3 bases and the J segment 5 bases; nucleotides outside the gene matches: 7. CDR1 and CDR2 from the germline V gene are ENHRY and SYGVKD. The CDR3 consists of 15 residues. The CDR3, as DNA: TGTGCCATCAGTGACCAGGGGGCGCGAGGAGATACGCAGTATTTT. The encoded protein is CAISDQGARGDTQYF.

The rearrangement uses TRBV23-1 and TRBJ2-5; unclear D gene. TRBV23-1 is recorded as an ORF, its role being uncertain. The CDR3 extends over 14 amino acids. V shed 3 bases and J shed 1 base, with 9 bases lying between them. CDR3 protein: CASSHRLRQETQYF. As DNA, the CDR3 is TGCGCCAGCAGTCACCGCCTGCGCCAAGAGACCCAGTACTTC.

The chain couples TRBV9 to TRBJ2-5; possibly TRBD1 for D (5 bases). The CDR3 is made up of 13 amino acids. Germline lookup yields CDR1 SGDLS and CDR2 YYNGEE. V lost 0 bases and J 3 bases, leaving 6 bases between the germline ends. The CDR3 here is CASSVGTKETQYF. For the CDR3, the DNA is TGTGCCAGCAGCGTAGGGACAAAAGAGACCCAGTACTTC. Supplemented by reference TRBV9 and TRBJ2-5, the full variable domain reads DSGVTQTPKHLITATGQRVTLRCSPRSGDLSVYWYQQSLDQGLQFLIQYYNGEERAKGNILERFSAQQFPDLHSELNLSSLELGDSALYFCASSVGTKETQYFGPGTRLLVL.

J is TRBJ1-4 and V is TRBV5-5, with D unclear. Per germline, CDR1 SGHKS and CDR2 YYEKEE (reference sequence). V dropped 1 base and J dropped 5 bases, with 12 bases sitting between them. CDR3 length: 15 amino acids. CDR3 nucleotides: TGTGCCAGCAGCTTGATCTCGGGCCCCAATGAAAAACTGTTTTTT. This codes for CASSLISGPNEKLFF.

With respect to this clone: Other DNA sequences in this specimen translate into the identical CDR3. The V call is TRBV6-5, the J call TRBJ2-7, with 11 bases identical to TRBD1. The V segment lost 2 bases and the J segment 4 bases; nucleotides outside the gene matches: 1. CDR1 MNHEY and CDR2 SVGAGI come from the germline V gene. This CDR3 region has 14 residues. CDR3 nucleotide sequence: TGTGCCAGCAGTTACGGGACAGGGGGATACGAGCAGTACTTC. Translation gives CASSYGTGGYEQYF.

J is TRBJ2-1 and V is TRBV19; D gene uncertain. CDR1 and CDR2 (germline): LNHDA, SQIVND (reference sequence). The CDR3 extends over 14 amino acids. V was clipped by 4 bases and J by 6 bases, with 13 bases between them. The CDR3 spells CASSTLETGNEQFF. The CDR3, as DNA: TGTGCCAGTAGTACCCTAGAGACCGGCAATGAGCAGTTCTTC.

The V and J genes are TRBV28 and TRBJ2-3; 9 bases are a match to TRBD1. The V segment lost 6 bases and the J segment 5 bases; nucleotides outside the gene matches: 12. This CDR3 is built from 16 residues. From germline, CDR1 is MDHEN and CDR2 SYDVKM. As DNA, the CDR3 is TGTGCCAGCAGAAATACCGGGACAGGGTTGAGAGATACGCAGTATTTT. Amino acid sequence: CASRNTGTGLRDTQYF.

V usage is TRBV6-1 and J usage is TRBJ2-1, with D perhaps TRBD2 (5 bases). The germline V gene encodes CDR1 MNHNS and CDR2 SASEGT. Trimming took 2 bases from V and 6 from J, leaving 14 bases between them. The CDR3 sequence is 15 residues long. CDR3 loop: CASSEWVLGVNEQFF. The CDR3 coding sequence is TGTGCCAGCAGTGAATGGGTCCTCGGGGTCAATGAGCAGTTCTTC.

With respect to this clone: Other DNA sequences in the same sample also yield this CDR3. The J gene is TRBJ2-2, the V gene TRBV27; D remains ambiguous. The CDR3 contains 12 residues. With 1 base removed from V and 8 bases from J, the gap between germline ends came to 5 bases. Germline-derived CDR1 and CDR2 are MNHEY and SMNVEV (reference sequence). CDR3 amino acids: CASSLYPGELFF. CDR3 nucleotides: TGTGCCAGCAGTTTATATCCGGGGGAGCTGTTTTTT.

The V and J genes are TRBV29-1 and TRBJ1-2, with D perhaps matching TRBD1 (6 bases). The CDR3 sequence is 14 residues long. Trimming took off 7 bases at V and 6 bases at J, with 21 bases between the two ends. The germline V gene has CDR1 SQVTM and CDR2 ANQGSEA. CDR3 nucleotides: TGCAGCGCCAGCCCGGACAGAGATGGAAATGGCTACACCTTC. It specifies CSASPDRDGNGYTF.